This TCR beta chain was recorded in a study of blood T cell repertoires in COVID-19. This CDR3 region has 15 residues. With V trimmed by 6 bases and J by 7 bases, 10 bases remained unmatched. CDR1 is LGHNA and CDR2 is YNFKEQ in the germline V gene. The repertoire was sequenced with immunoSEQ multiplex PCR; TCRdb's copy has only in-frame clones and lacks some. This table holds approximately 170,000 clones, roughly 70% found once. In this sample, this clone turned up a few times. The chain recombines TRBV4-2 with TRBJ2-1; TRBD1 agrees at 9 bases. Input material: peripheral blood. The clonotype originates from an elderly woman with acute or convalescent COVID-19. Here the CDR3 DNA reads TGTGCCAGCAGACCTACAGGGGGCAGAGGGAATGAGCAGTTCTTC. It codes for CASRPTGGRGNEQFF.